Listed here are 16 T cell receptor beta chains from one sample, sequenced in a study of CD8 T cells in ankylosing spondylitis. Each CDR3 protein is one row after TCRdb ran MiXCR on the 5' RACE reads. The table has more than 250,000 distinct CDR3 sequences, under 14% seen once. Specimen: blood, either unsorted or a sorted T cell fraction (not recorded which). The receptors originated from a female donor with ankylosing spondylitis or in good health (not recorded which).

This chain links TRBV19 with TRBJ2-7; no reliable D call. V lost 3 bases, J lost 0 bases, and 6 bases lay in between. This CDR3 is built from 13 residues. Germline values: CDR1 LNHDA, CDR2 SQIVND (reference sequence). Written as DNA, the CDR3 is TGTGCCAGTAGTATTACGGGCTCCTACGAGCAGTACTTC. This translates into CASSITGSYEQYF. Full variable domain (outside the CDR3, taken from reference TRBV19 and TRBJ2-7): DGGITQSPKYLFRKEGQNVTLSCEQNLNHDAMYWYRQDPGQGLRLIYYSQIVNDFQKGDIAEGYSVSREKKESFPLTVTSAQKNPTAFYLCASSITGSYEQYFGPGTRLTVT.

This clonotype occurred many times. The rearrangement links TRBV5-1 to TRBJ2-3, with D perhaps TRBD2 (5 bases). Germline V gene lookup returns CDR1 SGHRS and CDR2 YFSETQ. The CDR3 consists of 13 residues. CDR3 in amino acids: CARDILSTDTQYF. The DNA of the CDR3 is TGCGCACGGGATATCCTTAGCACAGATACGCAGTATTTT.

V and J are TRBV6-2 or TRBV6-3 and TRBJ2-1; tentative D call: TRBD1 (5 bases). The germline V gene encodes CDR1 MNHEY and CDR2 SVGEGT. This CDR3 comprises 14 residues. Trimming took off 5 bases at V and 2 bases at J, with 10 bases between the two ends. The CDR3 DNA sequence: TGTGCCAGCAGTACAGGTTCCACCTACAATGAGCAGTTCTTC. Its protein is CASSTGSTYNEQFF.

The chain couples TRBV18 to TRBJ2-3; D gene uncertain. CDR1 is KGHSH, CDR2 LQKENI, per germline. The CDR3 runs 15 residues. V dropped 2 bases and J dropped 4 bases, with 13 bases sitting between them. The CDR3: CASSPSVGVSDTQYF. In nucleotides, the CDR3 is TGTGCCAGCTCACCATCGGTTGGTGTATCAGATACGCAGTATTTT.

This clonotype came up many times. V and J are TRBV11-1 and TRBJ2-5; weak D call: TRBD2 (5 bases). This CDR3 is 12 amino acids long. Germline CDR1 reads SGHAT; CDR2 reads FQDESV (reference sequence). V dropped 6 bases and J dropped 6 bases, with 11 bases sitting between them. The CDR3 sequence: CASSIGEQTQYF. DNA for the CDR3: TGTGCCAGCAGTATTGGGGAGCAGACCCAGTACTTC.

The CDR3 region is CAIRRDSNTDTQYF. CDR3 bases: TGTGCCATCAGGCGGGACAGCAACACAGATACGCAGTATTTT. The chain joins TRBV10-3 to TRBJ2-3, with D tentatively TRBD1 (7 bases). This CDR3 contains 14 residues. The germline CDR1 and CDR2 sequences are ENHRY and SYGVKD. The V end lost 6 bases, the J end lost 2 bases, and 12 bases lay between the germline ends.

This clonotype was detected many times. The rearrangement uses TRBV6-5 and TRBJ2-7; the D gene could be TRBD1 or TRBD2 (6 bases each). V lost 2 bases and J lost 5, with 13 bases in between. The CDR3 is 14 residues long. CDR1 and CDR2 from the germline V gene are MNHEY and SVGAGI. The CDR3 sequence: CASSYEGGSHEQYF. The CDR3 region has the DNA TGTGCCAGCAGTTACGAAGGGGGGAGCCACGAGCAGTACTTC.

This clonotype appeared a few times. This chain joins TRBV10-3 and TRBJ1-5; no clear D gene. V lost 3 bases and J lost 0, with 18 bases in between. The CDR3 loop spans 18 amino acids. Germline V CDR1 and CDR2: ENHRY, SYGVKD. The CDR3 DNA is TGTGCCATCAGTGACACCGGAGAGGTGCAGTATAGCAATCAGCCCCAGCATTTT. Its translation: CAISDTGEVQYSNQPQHF.

V is TRBV15 and J is TRBJ1-3; 7 positions match TRBD1. The V gene's germline CDR1 is LNHNV and CDR2 YYDKDF (reference sequence). V lost 5 bases and J lost 4; bases outside the gene matches: 5. The CDR3 runs to 14 residues. The CDR3 sequence: CATSHWDSGNTIYF. The CDR3, as DNA: TGTGCCACCAGCCACTGGGACAGCGGAAACACCATATATTTT.

With respect to this clonotype: With a much larger clone just one base away, this may be a read error. The chain recombines TRBV6-2 or TRBV6-3 with TRBJ2-2; TRBD2 aligns across 7 bases. The CDR3 totals 17 residues. Per germline, CDR1 MNHEY and CDR2 SVGEGT. CDR3 residues: CSSTLALASGNTGELFF. Here the CDR3 DNA reads TGTTCCAGCACCCTAGCTCTGGCTAGCGGAAACACCGGGGAGCTGTTTTTT.

This clonotype was recorded many times. The CDR3 loop is CATLSGTDNTGELFF. CDR3 bases: TGTGCCACCCTATCCGGGACAGACAACACCGGGGAGCTGTTTTTT. V usage is TRBV24-1 and J usage is TRBJ2-2; TRBD1 agrees at 7 bases. Germline lookup yields CDR1 KGHDR and CDR2 SFDVKD. With 9 bases clipped from V and 2 bases from J, the junction kept 8 bases outside the gene matches. This CDR3 is 15 amino acids long.

This clonotype was found a few times. This chain connects TRBV15 to TRBJ1-4; D gene uncertain. V lost 3 bases to trimming and J lost 14 bases, with 13 bases between them. The CDR3 has 12 residues. The germline V gene encodes CDR1 LNHNV and CDR2 YYDKDF (reference sequence). The CDR3 DNA reads as TGTGCCACCAGCAGGGAGAGGTTCCGGCTGTTTTTT. This gives the protein CATSRERFRLFF. The full variable domain, with the rest looked up from reference TRBV15 and TRBJ1-4, is DAMVIQNPRYQVTQFGKPVTLSCSQTLNHNVMYWYQQKSSQAPKLLFHYYDKDFNNEADTPDNFQSRRPNTSFCFLDIRSPGLGDTAMYLCATSRERFRLFFGSGTQLSVL.

This clonotype was seen ten or more times. The chain employs TRBV12-3 or TRBV12-4 and TRBJ1-2; TRBD1 aligns across 7 bases. V shed 8 bases and J 5 bases; nucleotides not matched to a gene: 5. CDR3 length: 12 amino acids. Here the CDR3 DNA reads TGTGCCAGCCGTACAGGGGTGTATGGCTACACCTTC. It is translated as CASRTGVYGYTF.

This clonotype was recorded many times. The J gene is TRBJ2-7, the V gene TRBV7-9, with TRBD2 as a possible D gene (6 bases). Trimming cost V 0 bases and J 3 bases, with 15 bases left between them. Germline CDR1 SEHNR, CDR2 FQNEAQ (reference sequence). CDR3 length: 16 residues. CDR3 in amino acids: CASSLAGLPEFYEQYF. CDR3 coding DNA: TGTGCCAGCAGCTTAGCGGGACTCCCTGAATTCTACGAGCAGTACTTC.

This clonotype was found many times. V gene TRBV11-2 combines with J gene TRBJ2-3, with 8 bases aligning to TRBD2. This CDR3 spans 18 amino acids. J was trimmed by 0 bases and V by 2 bases; bases with no gene match: 10. Germline CDR1 and CDR2: SGHAT and FQNNGV. CDR3 bases: TGTGCCAGCAGCTTATTCATCCGGGGGGGCCTTAGCACAGATACGCAGTATTTT. Translation gives CASSLFIRGGLSTDTQYF. The whole variable domain, remainder taken from reference TRBV11-2 and TRBJ2-3, is EAGVAQSPRYKIIEKRQSVAFWCNPISGHATLYWYQQILGQGPKLLIQFQNNGVVDDSQLPKDRFSAERLKGVDSTLKIQPAKLEDSAVYLCASSLFIRGGLSTDTQYFGPGTRLTVL.

Ten or more counts support this clonotype. The chain couples TRBV9 to TRBJ1-1, with D unclear. The CDR3 extends over 13 amino acids. Trimming cost V 0 bases and J 11 bases, with 14 bases left between them. Germline V lookup: CDR1 SGDLS, CDR2 YYNGEE. The CDR3 DNA is TGTGCCAGCAGCGTAGGTCTGAAGGGTGAGGCTTTCTTT. Its translation is CASSVGLKGEAFF.